Shown below are 15 T cell receptor beta chains from a single sample sequenced in a study of T cells expressing NK-cell markers. TCRdb reprocessed the 5' RACE reads; each CDR3 protein has one entry and no DNA is given. This listing includes approximately 170,000 distinct CDR3 sequences. Sequences were obtained from blood T cells: a sorted CD56 or NKG2C T cell subset, CD4+ or CD8+ T cells, or bulk PBMC T cells (not recorded which). These receptors were collected from a man aged 18 to 70 in good health.

CDR3 protein: CASSHTGLAGGDTQYF. The V call is TRBV4-1, the J call TRBJ2-3; TCRdb's assignment of TRBD2 cannot be checked, as there is no DNA. The CDR3 spans 16 residues. CDR1 and CDR2 from the germline V gene are MGHRA and YSYEKL.

The chain recombines TRBV30 with TRBJ2-7; TCRdb's D call of TRBD1 is untestable without DNA. The CDR3 runs 13 residues. In germline, CDR1 is GTSNPN, CDR2 SVGIG (reference sequence). The CDR3 loop reads CAWSTGVPYEQYF.

The chain combines TRBV12-3 or TRBV12-4 with TRBJ1-2. The CDR3 runs to 13 residues. The CDR3 protein is CASSPFWNYGYTF.

The chain couples TRBV27 to TRBJ2-3; the TCRdb D gene call, TRBD2, has no DNA to confirm it. This CDR3 has 15 amino acids. Germline CDR1 is MNHEY and CDR2 is SMNVEV (reference sequence). The CDR3 is CASSSGTSGVDTQYF.

The chain has TRBV7-9 and TRBJ2-7. The CDR3 extends over 15 amino acids. Germline CDR1 is SEHNR and CDR2 is FQNEAQ (reference sequence). This CDR3 reads CASSSSDRATYEQYF.

The chain employs TRBV7-9 and TRBJ2-5; without DNA, the TCRdb call of TRBD1 cannot be checked. Germline V lookup: CDR1 SEHNR, CDR2 FQNEAQ (reference sequence). This CDR3 is 15 amino acids long. CDR3 loop: CASSFLTGGQETQYF.

V gene TRBV6-5 combines with J gene TRBJ2-7; the TCRdb D gene call, TRBD1, has no DNA to confirm it. CDR3 size: 15 residues. Germline loops: CDR1 MNHEY, CDR2 SVGAGI. This chain's CDR3 is CASSYPGQGVYEQYF.

This rearrangement joins TRBV7-8 to TRBJ2-5; the TCRdb D gene call, TRBD1, has no DNA to confirm it. The CDR3 length is 14 residues. The germline V gene encodes CDR1 SGHVS and CDR2 FQNEAQ. The CDR3 sequence: CASANGQGRETQYF.

The gene calls are TRBV27 and TRBJ1-1; TCRdb names TRBD1, which stays unverified in the absence of DNA. Germline loops: CDR1 MNHEY, CDR2 SMNVEV (reference sequence). CDR3 length: 13 amino acids. This CDR3 is CASSLTQATEAFF.

V is TRBV18 and J is TRBJ2-1; TCRdb lists TRBD1, though no DNA is available to test this call. Per the germline V gene, CDR1 is KGHSH and CDR2 is LQKENI. The CDR3 sequence is 14 residues long. CDR3 sequence reads: CASSPGQGADEQFF.

V usage is TRBV6-1 and J usage is TRBJ2-7; TCRdb selects TRBD1, and the lack of DNA leaves this call unchecked. Germline V lookup: CDR1 MNHNS, CDR2 SASEGT. The CDR3 consists of 17 residues. CDR3 protein: CASSDTGGVYLGYEQYF.

The chain links TRBV14 to TRBJ2-7. This CDR3 region has 13 residues. The germline V gene has CDR1 SGHDN and CDR2 FVKESK. The chain's CDR3 is CASSGQADYEQYF.

The CDR3 is CASSELGGDRGQETQYF. This rearrangement joins TRBV6-1 to TRBJ2-5; the D gene TCRdb calls, TRBD1, cannot be checked with no DNA. CDR1 and CDR2 (germline): MNHNS, SASEGT. This CDR3 has 17 residues.

This chain links TRBV20-1 with TRBJ2-7; with no DNA, the TCRdb D assignment of TRBD2 cannot be verified. Germline CDR1 reads DFQATT; CDR2 reads SNEGSKA (reference sequence). The CDR3 covers 14 residues. CDR3 protein: CSAEVTGGGWEQYF.

The gene calls are TRBV11-3 and TRBJ2-1; absent DNA, TCRdb's TRBD2 call cannot be checked. From germline, CDR1 is SGHNT and CDR2 YENEEA. The CDR3 has 14 amino acids. This CDR3 is CASSYAGFYNEQFF.